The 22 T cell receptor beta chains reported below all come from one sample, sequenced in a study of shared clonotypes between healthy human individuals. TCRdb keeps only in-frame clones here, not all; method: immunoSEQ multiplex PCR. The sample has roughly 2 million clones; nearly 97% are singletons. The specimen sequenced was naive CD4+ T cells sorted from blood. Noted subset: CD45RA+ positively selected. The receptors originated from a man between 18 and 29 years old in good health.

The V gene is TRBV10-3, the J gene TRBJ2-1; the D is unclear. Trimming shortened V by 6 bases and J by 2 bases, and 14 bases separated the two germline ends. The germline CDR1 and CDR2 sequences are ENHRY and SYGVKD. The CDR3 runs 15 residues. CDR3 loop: CAISPQTPPYNEQFF. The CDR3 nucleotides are TGTGCCATCAGCCCCCAGACCCCGCCCTACAATGAGCAGTTCTTC.

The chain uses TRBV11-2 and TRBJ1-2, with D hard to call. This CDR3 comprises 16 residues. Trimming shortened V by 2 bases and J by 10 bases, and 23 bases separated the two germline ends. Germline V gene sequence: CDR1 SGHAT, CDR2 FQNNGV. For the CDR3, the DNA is TGTGCCAGCAGCTTACTTCTCGGCAGCCAAACGCCTGACTACACCTTC. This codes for CASSLLLGSQTPDYTF.

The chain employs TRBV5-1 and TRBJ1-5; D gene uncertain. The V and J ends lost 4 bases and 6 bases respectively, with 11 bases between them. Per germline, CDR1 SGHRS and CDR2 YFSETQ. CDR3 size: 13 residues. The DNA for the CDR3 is TGCGCCAGCAGCGAAGGAACGGCTCAGCCCCAGCATTTT. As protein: CASSEGTAQPQHF. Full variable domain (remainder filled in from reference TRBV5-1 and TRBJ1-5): KAGVTQTPRYLIKTRGQQVTLSCSPISGHRSVSWYQQTPGQGLQFLFEYFSETQRNKGNFPGRFSGRQFSNSRSEMNVSTLELGDSALYLCASSEGTAQPQHFGDGTRLSIL.

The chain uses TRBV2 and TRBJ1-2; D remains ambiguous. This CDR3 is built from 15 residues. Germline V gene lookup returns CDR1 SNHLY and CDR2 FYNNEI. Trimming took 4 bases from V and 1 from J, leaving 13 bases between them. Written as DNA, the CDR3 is TGTGCCAGCAGTGGCCGGAACTTCAATAACTATGGCTACACCTTC. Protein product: CASSGRNFNNYGYTF.

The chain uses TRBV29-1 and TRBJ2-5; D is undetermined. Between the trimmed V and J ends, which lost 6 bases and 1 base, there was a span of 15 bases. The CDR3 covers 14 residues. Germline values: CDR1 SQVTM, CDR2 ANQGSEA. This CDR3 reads CSVPLKGSQETQYF. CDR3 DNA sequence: TGCAGCGTCCCCTTGAAGGGCTCCCAAGAGACCCAGTACTTC.

The CDR3 protein is CASSSGQSFNEKLFF. Written as DNA, the CDR3 is TGTGCCAGCAGCTCCGGACAGAGTTTTAATGAAAAACTGTTTTTT. J is TRBJ1-4 and V is TRBV11-2, with a possible D match to TRBD1 (6 bases). The CDR3 is 15 amino acids. Germline-derived CDR1 and CDR2 are SGHAT and FQNNGV. The ends were cut back, 4 bases at V and 4 bases at J, with 13 bases in the middle.

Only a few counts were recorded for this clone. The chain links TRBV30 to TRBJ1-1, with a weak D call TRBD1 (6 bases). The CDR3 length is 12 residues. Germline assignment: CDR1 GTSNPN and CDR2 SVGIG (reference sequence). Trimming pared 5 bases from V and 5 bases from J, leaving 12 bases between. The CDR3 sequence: CAWDRSSTEAFF. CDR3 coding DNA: TGTGCCTGGGACAGGAGCTCGACTGAAGCTTTCTTT. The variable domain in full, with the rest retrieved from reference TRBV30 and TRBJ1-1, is SQTIHQWPATLVQPVGSPLSLECTVEGTSNPNLYWYRQAAGRGLQLLFYSVGIGQISSEVPQNLSASRPQDRQFILSSKKLLLSDSGFYLCAWDRSSTEAFFGQGTRLTVV.

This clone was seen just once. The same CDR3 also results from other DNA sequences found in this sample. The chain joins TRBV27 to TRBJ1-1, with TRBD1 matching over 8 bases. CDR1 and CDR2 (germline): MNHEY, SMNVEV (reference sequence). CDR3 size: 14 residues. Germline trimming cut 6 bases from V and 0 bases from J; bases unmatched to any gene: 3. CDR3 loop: CASSRQGMNTEAFF. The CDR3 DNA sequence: TGTGCCAGCAGCCGACAGGGGATGAACACTGAAGCTTTCTTT.

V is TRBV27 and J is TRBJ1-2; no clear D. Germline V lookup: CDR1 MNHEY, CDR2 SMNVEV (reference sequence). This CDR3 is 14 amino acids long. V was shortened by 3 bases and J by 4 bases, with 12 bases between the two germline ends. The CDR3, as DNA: TGTGCCAGCAGTTTTGCGTACGTATTCTATGGCTACACCTTC. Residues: CASSFAYVFYGYTF.

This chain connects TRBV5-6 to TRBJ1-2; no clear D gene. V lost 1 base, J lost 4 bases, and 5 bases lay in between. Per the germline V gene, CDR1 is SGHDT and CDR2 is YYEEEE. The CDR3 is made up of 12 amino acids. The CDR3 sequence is CASSLSTYGYTF. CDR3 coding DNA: TGTGCCAGCAGCTTGTCCACCTATGGCTACACCTTC.

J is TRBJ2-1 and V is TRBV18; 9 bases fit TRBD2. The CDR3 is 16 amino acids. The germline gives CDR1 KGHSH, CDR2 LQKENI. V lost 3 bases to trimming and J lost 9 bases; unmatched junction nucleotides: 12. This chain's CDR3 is CASSPLSSGNEGEQFF. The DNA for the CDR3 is TGTGCCAGCTCACCGTTGTCTAGCGGGAATGAGGGTGAGCAGTTCTTC.

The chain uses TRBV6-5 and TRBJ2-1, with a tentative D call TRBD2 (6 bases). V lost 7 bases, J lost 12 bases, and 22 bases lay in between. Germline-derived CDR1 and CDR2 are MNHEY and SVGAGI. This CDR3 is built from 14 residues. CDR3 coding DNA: TGTGCCAGCACCCCCCCCGGGACGGCCGGGAGGCAGTTCTTC. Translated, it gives CASTPPGTAGRQFF.

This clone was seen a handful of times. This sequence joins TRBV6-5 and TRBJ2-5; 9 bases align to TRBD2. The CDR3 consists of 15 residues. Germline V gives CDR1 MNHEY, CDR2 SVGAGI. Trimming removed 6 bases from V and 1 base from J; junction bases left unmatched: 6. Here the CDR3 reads CASSSLAGPQETQYF. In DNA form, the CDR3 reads TGTGCCAGCAGCTCCCTAGCGGGACCCCAAGAGACCCAGTACTTC.

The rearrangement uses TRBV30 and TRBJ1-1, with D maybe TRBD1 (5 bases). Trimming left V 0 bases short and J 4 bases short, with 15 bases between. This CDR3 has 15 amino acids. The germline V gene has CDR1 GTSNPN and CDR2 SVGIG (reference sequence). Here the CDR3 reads CAWSVRGSGGTEAFF. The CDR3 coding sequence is TGTGCCTGGAGTGTACGGGGTTCGGGGGGCACTGAAGCTTTCTTT.

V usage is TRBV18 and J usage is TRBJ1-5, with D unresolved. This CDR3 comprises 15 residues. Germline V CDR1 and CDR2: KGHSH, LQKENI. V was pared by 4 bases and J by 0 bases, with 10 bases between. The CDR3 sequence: CASSRAGDSNQPQHF. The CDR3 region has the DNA TGTGCCAGCTCACGGGCAGGCGATAGCAATCAGCCCCAGCATTTT.

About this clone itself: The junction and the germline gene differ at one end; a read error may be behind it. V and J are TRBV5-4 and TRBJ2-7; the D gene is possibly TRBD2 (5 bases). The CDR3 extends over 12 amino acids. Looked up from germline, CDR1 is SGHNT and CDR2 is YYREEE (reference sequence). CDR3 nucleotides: TGTGCCAGCAGCTTAAGCGGCCTCGGCGACGGCTTC. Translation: CASSLSGLGDGF.

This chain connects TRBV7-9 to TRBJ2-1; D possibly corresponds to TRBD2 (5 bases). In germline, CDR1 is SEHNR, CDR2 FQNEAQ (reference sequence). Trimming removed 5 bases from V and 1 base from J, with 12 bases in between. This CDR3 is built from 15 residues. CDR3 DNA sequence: TGTGCCAGCAGCCCAAGGTCGGGATCCTACAATGAGCAGTTCTTC. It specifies CASSPRSGSYNEQFF. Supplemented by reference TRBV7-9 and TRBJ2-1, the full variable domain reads DTGVSQNPRHKITKRGQNVTFRCDPISEHNRLYWYRQTLGQGPEFLTYFQNEAQLEKSRLLSDRFSAERPKGSFSTLEIQRTEQGDSAMYLCASSPRSGSYNEQFFGPGTRLTVL.

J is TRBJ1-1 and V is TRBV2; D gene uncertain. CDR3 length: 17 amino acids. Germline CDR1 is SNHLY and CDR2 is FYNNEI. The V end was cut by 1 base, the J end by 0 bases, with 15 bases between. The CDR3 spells CASSEGLGWGMNTEAFF. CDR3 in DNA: TGTGCCAGCAGTGAAGGTCTGGGTTGGGGTATGAACACTGAAGCTTTCTTT. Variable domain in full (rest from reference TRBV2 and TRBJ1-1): EPEVTQTPSHQVTQMGQEVILRCVPISNHLYFYWYRQILGQKVEFLVSFYNNEISEKSEIFDDQFSVERPDGSNFTLKIRSTKLEDSAMYFCASSEGLGWGMNTEAFFGQGTRLTVV.

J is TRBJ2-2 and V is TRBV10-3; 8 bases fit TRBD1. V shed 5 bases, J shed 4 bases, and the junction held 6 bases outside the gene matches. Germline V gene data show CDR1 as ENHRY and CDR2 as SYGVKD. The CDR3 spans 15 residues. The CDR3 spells CAISMDRVGTGELFF. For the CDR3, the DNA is TGTGCCATCAGTATGGACAGGGTGGGCACCGGGGAGCTGTTTTTT.

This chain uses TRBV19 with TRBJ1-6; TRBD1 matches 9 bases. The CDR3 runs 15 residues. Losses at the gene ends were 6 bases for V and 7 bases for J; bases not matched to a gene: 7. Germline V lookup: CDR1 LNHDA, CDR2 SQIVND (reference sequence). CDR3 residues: CASSTGQGDNSPLHF. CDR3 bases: TGTGCCAGTAGCACGGGACAGGGTGACAATTCACCCCTCCACTTT.

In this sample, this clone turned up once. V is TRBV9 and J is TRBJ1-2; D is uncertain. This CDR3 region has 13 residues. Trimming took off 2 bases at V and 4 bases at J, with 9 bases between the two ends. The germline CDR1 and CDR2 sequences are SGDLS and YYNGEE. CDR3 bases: TGTGCCAGCAGCGTCAGATCGTCCTATGGCTACACCTTC. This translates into CASSVRSSYGYTF.

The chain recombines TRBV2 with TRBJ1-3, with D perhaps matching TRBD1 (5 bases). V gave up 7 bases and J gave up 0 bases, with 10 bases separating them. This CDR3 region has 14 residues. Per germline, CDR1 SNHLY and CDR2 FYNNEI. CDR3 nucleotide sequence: TGTGCCAGCAATCAACAGGACTCTGGAAACACCATATATTTT. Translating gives CASNQQDSGNTIYF.